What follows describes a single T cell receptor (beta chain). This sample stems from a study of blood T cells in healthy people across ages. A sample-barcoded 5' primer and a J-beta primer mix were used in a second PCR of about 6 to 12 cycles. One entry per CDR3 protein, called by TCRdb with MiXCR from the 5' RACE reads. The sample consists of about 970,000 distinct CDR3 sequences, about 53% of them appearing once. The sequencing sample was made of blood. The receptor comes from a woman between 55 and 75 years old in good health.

The CDR3 region is CASSYHQGTSYTF. The CDR3 nucleotides are TGTGCCAGCAGTTACCATCAGGGAACGAGCTACACCTTC. The V gene is TRBV6-5, the J gene TRBJ1-2; TRBD1 might be the D (5 bases). CDR3 size: 13 residues. The V and J ends lost 2 bases and 9 bases respectively, with 13 bases between them. Germline assignment: CDR1 MNHEY and CDR2 SVGAGI.